One sample yielded the 16 T cell receptor beta chains listed below, sequenced in a study of blood T cell repertoires in COVID-19. Sequencing used immunoSEQ multiplex PCR; TCRdb keeps in-frame clones, though not all of them. The repertoire holds 85,000 to 100,000 clones, with approximately 86% as singletons. The sample was peripheral blood. The receptor set was obtained from a woman aged 60-75 years in a cohort sampled during active or convalescent COVID-19.

This clone has only one observation. The chain links TRBV7-9 to TRBJ1-3; the match to TRBD1 covers 7 bases. After removal of 5 bases from V and 2 bases from J, the junction contained 3 bases not matched to a gene. From germline, CDR1 is SEHNR and CDR2 FQNEAQ (reference sequence). The CDR3 consists of 14 residues. CDR3 sequence: CASSVTGAGNTIYF. CDR3 nucleotide sequence: TGTGCCAGCAGCGTAACAGGGGCTGGAAACACCATATATTTT.

This rearrangement joins TRBV5-1 to TRBJ1-1; no clear D. CDR1 and CDR2 from the germline V gene are SGHRS and YFSETQ. The length of the CDR3 is 16 residues. Trimming took 0 bases from V and 0 from J, leaving 12 bases between them. The CDR3 DNA sequence: TGCGCCAGCAGCTTGGGGGCAATCGGGATGAACACTGAAGCTTTCTTT. This sequence encodes CASSLGAIGMNTEAFF.

The chain links TRBV6-6 to TRBJ1-1, with D uncertain. Germline V gene lookup returns CDR1 MNHNY and CDR2 SVGAGI (reference sequence). The V end lost 4 bases, the J end lost 5 bases, and 8 bases lay between the germline ends. This CDR3 has 12 residues. The CDR3 sequence: CASSSSGTEAFF. CDR3 DNA: TGTGCCAGCAGTTCTAGCGGGACTGAAGCTTTCTTT.

This chain links TRBV28 with TRBJ2-1; D not resolved. Germline V gene lookup returns CDR1 MDHEN and CDR2 SYDVKM. The CDR3 sequence is 13 residues long. With 6 bases removed from V and 6 bases from J, the gap between germline ends came to 12 bases. CDR3 region: CASRASLGNEQFF. CDR3 DNA sequence: TGTGCCAGCAGGGCTAGTCTCGGCAATGAGCAGTTCTTC.

The genes are TRBV28 and TRBJ2-2; tentative D call: TRBD2 (7 bases). Germline V gives CDR1 MDHEN, CDR2 SYDVKM. V was trimmed by 2 bases and J by 1 base, leaving 17 bases between them. The CDR3 runs 18 residues. The CDR3 protein is CASSLPPRGGGNTGELFF. The CDR3 bases are TGTGCCAGCAGTTTACCCCCAAGGGGGGGAGGGAACACCGGGGAGCTGTTTTTT.

The chain employs TRBV9 and TRBJ1-3; the match to TRBD1 covers 7 bases. This CDR3 region has 17 residues. Per germline, CDR1 SGDLS and CDR2 YYNGEE. The V segment lost 4 bases and the J segment 1 base; nucleotides outside the gene matches: 11. In DNA form, the CDR3 reads TGTGCCAGCAGCCCCAGACAGGGTTCGTCATCTGGAAACACCATATATTTT. It specifies CASSPRQGSSSGNTIYF.

The rearrangement links TRBV7-2 to TRBJ2-7; TRBD2 aligns across 8 bases. The CDR3 is made up of 14 amino acids. The J segment lost 0 bases and the V segment lost 5 bases, leaving 3 bases of the junction unmatched. Germline loops: CDR1 SGHTA, CDR2 FQGNSA. CDR3: CASSRGGSSYEQYF. In DNA form, the CDR3 reads TGTGCCAGCAGCCGCGGGGGGAGCTCCTACGAGCAGTACTTC.

The chain links TRBV10-3 to TRBJ2-3, with unresolved D. This CDR3 spans 13 amino acids. From germline, CDR1 is ENHRY and CDR2 SYGVKD. V was shortened by 4 bases and J by 0 bases, with 5 bases between the two germline ends. CDR3 bases: TGTGCCATCAGTGCCGGGAGCACAGATACGCAGTATTTT. The encoded protein is CAISAGSTDTQYF.

The rearrangement links TRBV7-8 to TRBJ2-2; D might be TRBD1 (6 bases). The CDR3 is 14 amino acids. Germline V gene sequence: CDR1 SGHVS, CDR2 FQNEAQ. Trimming pared 4 bases from V and 5 bases from J, leaving 11 bases between. CDR3 DNA: TGTGCCAGCAGCTCAACCACAGGGACCGGGGAGCTGTTTTTT. Translation: CASSSTTGTGELFF.

This clone has just a few counts. CDR3 in amino acids: CATSAGGASNQPQHF. In DNA form, the CDR3 reads TGTGCCACCAGCGCAGGAGGCGCTAGCAATCAGCCCCAGCATTTT. The V and J genes are TRBV24-1 and TRBJ1-5; no firm D call. This CDR3 region has 15 residues. Germline CDR1 reads KGHDR; CDR2 reads SFDVKD. Trimming shortened V by 7 bases and J by 0 bases, and 12 bases separated the two germline ends.

This clone was counted a few times. The chain links TRBV19 to TRBJ2-1; 12 bases line up with TRBD2. The J segment lost 5 bases and the V segment lost 6 bases, leaving 5 bases of the junction unmatched. The CDR3 runs 15 residues. CDR1 is LNHDA, CDR2 SQIVND, per germline (reference sequence). The CDR3 protein is CASRELAGGHNEQFF. The CDR3 region has the DNA TGTGCCAGTAGGGAACTAGCGGGGGGTCACAATGAGCAGTTCTTC.

CDR3: CASRQTGASTGELFF. CDR3 sequence (DNA): TGTGCCAGCAGACAGACAGGGGCTAGCACCGGGGAGCTGTTTTTT. The chain is built from TRBV13 and TRBJ2-2, with 8 bases aligning to TRBD1. CDR3 length: 15 residues. V lost 6 bases, J lost 4 bases, and 7 bases stayed unmatched. The germline V gene encodes CDR1 PRHDT and CDR2 FYEKMQ (reference sequence).

The V call is TRBV6-1, the J call TRBJ1-1, with D possibly matching TRBD1 (5 bases). The V end was cut by 4 bases, the J end by 0 bases, with 15 bases between. The CDR3 is 16 residues long. The germline gives CDR1 MNHNS, CDR2 SASEGT. CDR3 region: CASSVSGGGMNTEAFF. CDR3 sequence (DNA): TGTGCCAGCAGTGTCAGCGGGGGGGGGATGAACACTGAAGCTTTCTTT.

V usage is TRBV11-2 and J usage is TRBJ2-5, with 7 positions matching TRBD1. Per germline, CDR1 SGHAT and CDR2 FQNNGV. Losses at the gene ends were 5 bases for V and 3 bases for J; bases not matched to a gene: 3. This CDR3 is 13 amino acids long. The CDR3 sequence is CASSRDRKETQYF. The CDR3 DNA follows: TGTGCCAGCAGCAGGGACAGAAAAGAGACCCAGTACTTC.

The chain links TRBV2 to TRBJ2-7; perhaps TRBD2 as D (6 bases). The germline V and J ends were trimmed by 7 bases and 2 bases, with 12 bases remaining between them. The germline gives CDR1 SNHLY, CDR2 FYNNEI. CDR3 size: 13 residues. The CDR3 loop reads CASNPGATYEQYF. The CDR3 DNA is TGTGCCAGCAATCCGGGAGCGACCTACGAGCAGTACTTC.

The gene calls are TRBV28 and TRBJ1-2; 12 nucleotides match TRBD1. J was trimmed by 7 bases and V by 7 bases; bases with no gene match: 13. The length of the CDR3 is 16 residues. Germline assignment: CDR1 MDHEN and CDR2 SYDVKM. CDR3 DNA sequence: TGTGCCAGCATCTCTACATTCGGGACAGGGGGCTTTGGCTACACCTTC. Translating it yields CASISTFGTGGFGYTF.